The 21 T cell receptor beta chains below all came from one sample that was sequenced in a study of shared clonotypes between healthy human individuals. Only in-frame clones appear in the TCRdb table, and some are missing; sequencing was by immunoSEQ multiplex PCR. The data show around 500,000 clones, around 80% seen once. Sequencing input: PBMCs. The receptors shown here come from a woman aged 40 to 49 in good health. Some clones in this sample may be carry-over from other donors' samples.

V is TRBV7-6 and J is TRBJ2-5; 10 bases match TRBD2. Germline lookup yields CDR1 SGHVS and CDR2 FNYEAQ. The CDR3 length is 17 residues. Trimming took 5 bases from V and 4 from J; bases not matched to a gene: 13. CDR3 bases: TGTGCCAGCAGCCCGGGACTAGCGAGGAGCGCGTCAGAGACCCAGTACTTC. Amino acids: CASSPGLARSASETQYF.

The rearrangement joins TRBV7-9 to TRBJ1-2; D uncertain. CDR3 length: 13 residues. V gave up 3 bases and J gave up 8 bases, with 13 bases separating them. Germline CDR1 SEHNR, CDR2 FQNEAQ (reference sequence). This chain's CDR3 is CASSFDRRGGYTF. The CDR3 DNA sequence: TGTGCCAGCAGCTTCGATAGGCGAGGCGGCTACACCTTC. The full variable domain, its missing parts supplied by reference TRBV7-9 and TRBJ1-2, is DTGVSQNPRHKITKRGQNVTFRCDPISEHNRLYWYRQTLGQGPEFLTYFQNEAQLEKSRLLSDRFSAERPKGSFSTLEIQRTEQGDSAMYLCASSFDRRGGYTFGSGTRLTVV.

The CDR3 coding sequence is TGTGCCAGCTCACTTTTCCGACAGGGGGCCAGCACTGAAGCTTTCTTT. Protein: CASSLFRQGASTEAFF. The V gene is TRBV18, the J gene TRBJ1-1, with 10 bases identical to TRBD1. Germline assignment: CDR1 KGHSH and CDR2 LQKENI. Unmatched junction bases numbered 9, after V lost 4 bases and J lost 4 bases. This CDR3 comprises 16 residues.

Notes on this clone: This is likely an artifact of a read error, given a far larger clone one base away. CDR3 amino acids: CASQGGDEQYF. The CDR3, as DNA: TGCGCCAGCCAAGGAGGCGACGAGCAGTACTTC. The chain uses TRBV10-1 and TRBJ2-7; possibly TRBD2 for D (5 bases). CDR1 WNHNN and CDR2 SYGVQD come from the germline V gene (reference sequence). V was shortened by 8 bases and J by 5 bases, with 10 bases between the two germline ends. The CDR3 runs to 11 residues.

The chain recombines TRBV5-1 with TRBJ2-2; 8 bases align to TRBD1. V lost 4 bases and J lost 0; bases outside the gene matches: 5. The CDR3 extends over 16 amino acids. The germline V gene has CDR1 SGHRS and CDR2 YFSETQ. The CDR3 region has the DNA TGCGCCAGCAGCACAGGACAGGGAGCGAACACCGGGGAGCTGTTTTTT. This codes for CASSTGQGANTGELFF.

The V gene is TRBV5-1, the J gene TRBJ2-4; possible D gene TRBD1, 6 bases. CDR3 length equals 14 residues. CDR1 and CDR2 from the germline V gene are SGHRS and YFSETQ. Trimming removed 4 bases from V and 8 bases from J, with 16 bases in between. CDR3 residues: CASSGETGLDIQYF. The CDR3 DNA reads TGCGCCAGCAGCGGGGAAACAGGGTTGGACATTCAGTACTTC.

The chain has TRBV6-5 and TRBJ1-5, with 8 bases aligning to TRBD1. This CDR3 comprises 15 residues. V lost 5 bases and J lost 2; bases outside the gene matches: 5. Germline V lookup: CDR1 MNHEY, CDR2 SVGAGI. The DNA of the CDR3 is TGTGCCAGCAGTCCAGGGGGCCCAGGCAATCAGCCCCAGCATTTT. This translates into CASSPGGPGNQPQHF.

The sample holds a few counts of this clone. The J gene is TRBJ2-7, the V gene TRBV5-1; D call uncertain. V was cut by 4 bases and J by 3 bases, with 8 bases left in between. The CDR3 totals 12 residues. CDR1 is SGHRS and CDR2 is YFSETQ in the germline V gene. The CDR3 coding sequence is TGCGCCAGCAGCAGAGACGGCTACGAGCAGTACTTC. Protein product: CASSRDGYEQYF.

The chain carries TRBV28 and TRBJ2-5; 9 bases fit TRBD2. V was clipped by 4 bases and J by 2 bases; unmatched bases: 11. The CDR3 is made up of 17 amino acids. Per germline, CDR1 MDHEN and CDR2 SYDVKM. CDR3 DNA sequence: TGTGCCAGCAGTTCCCCGCGGGGCGGGAGGGTACAAGAGACCCAGTACTTC. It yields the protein CASSSPRGGRVQETQYF. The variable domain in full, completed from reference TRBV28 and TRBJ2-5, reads DVKVTQSSRYLVKRTGEKVFLECVQDMDHENMFWYRQDPGLGLRLIYFSYDVKMKEKGDIPEGYSVSREKKERFSLILESASTNQTSMYLCASSSPRGGRVQETQYFGPGTRLLVL.

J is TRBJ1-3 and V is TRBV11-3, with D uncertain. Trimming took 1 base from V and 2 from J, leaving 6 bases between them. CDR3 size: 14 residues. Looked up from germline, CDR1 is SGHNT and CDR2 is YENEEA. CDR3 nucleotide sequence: TGTGCCAGCAGCTTAGGGTCAGCTGGAAACACCATATATTTT. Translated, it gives CASSLGSAGNTIYF.

The CDR3: CASRTSGRAYNEQFF. CDR3 nucleotide sequence: TGTGCCAGCAGGACTAGCGGGAGAGCCTACAATGAGCAGTTCTTC. This chain links TRBV7-2 with TRBJ2-1; 12 nucleotides align to TRBD2. The CDR3 length is 15 residues. Germline loops: CDR1 SGHTA, CDR2 FQGNSA. Trimming cost V 6 bases and J 2 bases; bases outside gene matches: 2.

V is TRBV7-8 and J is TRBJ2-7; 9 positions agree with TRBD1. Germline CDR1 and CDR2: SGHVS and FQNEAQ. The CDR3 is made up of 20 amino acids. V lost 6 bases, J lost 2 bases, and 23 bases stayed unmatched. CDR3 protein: CASSRPTGTGYPGGAYEQYF. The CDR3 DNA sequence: TGTGCCAGCAGTCGACCGACCGGGACAGGGTATCCCGGTGGGGCCTACGAGCAGTACTTC.

DNA of the CDR3: TGTGCCAGCAGCTTGGTAACCGGCTATGGCTACACCTTC. Residues: CASSLVTGYGYTF. The chain couples TRBV5-6 to TRBJ1-2; D ambiguous. Germline CDR1 and CDR2: SGHDT and YYEEEE. The V gene lost 0 bases and the J gene lost 4 bases, with 7 bases spanning the gap. This CDR3 comprises 13 residues. The variable domain in full, with the rest retrieved from reference TRBV5-6 and TRBJ1-2, is DAGVTQSPTHLIKTRGQQVTLRCSPKSGHDTVSWYQQALGQGPQFIFQYYEEEERQRGNFPDRFSGHQFPNYSSELNVNALLLGDSALYLCASSLVTGYGYTFGSGTRLTVV.

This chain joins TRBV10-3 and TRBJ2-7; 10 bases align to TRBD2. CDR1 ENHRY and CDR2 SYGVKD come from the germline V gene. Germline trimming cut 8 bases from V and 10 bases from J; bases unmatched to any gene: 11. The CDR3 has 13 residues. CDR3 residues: CAIGLAGVLEQYF. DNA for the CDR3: TGTGCCATCGGGCTAGCGGGAGTATTGGAACAGTACTTC.

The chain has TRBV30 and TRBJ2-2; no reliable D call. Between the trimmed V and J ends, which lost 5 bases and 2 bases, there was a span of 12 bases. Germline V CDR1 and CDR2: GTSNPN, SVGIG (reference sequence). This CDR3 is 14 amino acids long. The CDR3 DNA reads TGTGCCTGGGACACGGAACTTAACACCGGGGAGCTGTTTTTT. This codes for CAWDTELNTGELFF.

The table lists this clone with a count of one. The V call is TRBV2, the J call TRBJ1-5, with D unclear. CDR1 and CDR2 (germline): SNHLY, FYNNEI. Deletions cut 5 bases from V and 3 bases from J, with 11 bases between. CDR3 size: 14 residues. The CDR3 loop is CASSPQVSNQPQHF. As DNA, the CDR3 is TGTGCCAGCAGTCCTCAGGTTTCCAATCAGCCCCAGCATTTT.

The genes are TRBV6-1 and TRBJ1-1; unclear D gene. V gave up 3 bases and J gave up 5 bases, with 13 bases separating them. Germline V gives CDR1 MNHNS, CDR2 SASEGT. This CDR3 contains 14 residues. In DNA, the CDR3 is TGTGCCAGCAGTGATCGCGGGAAATCAACTGAAGCTTTCTTT. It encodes CASSDRGKSTEAFF.

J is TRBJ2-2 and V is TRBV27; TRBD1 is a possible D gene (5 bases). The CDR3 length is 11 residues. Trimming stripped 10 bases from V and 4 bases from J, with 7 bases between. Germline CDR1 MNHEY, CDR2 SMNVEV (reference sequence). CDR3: CATDSTGELFF. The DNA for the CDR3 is TGTGCCACCGACAGCACCGGGGAGCTGTTTTTT.

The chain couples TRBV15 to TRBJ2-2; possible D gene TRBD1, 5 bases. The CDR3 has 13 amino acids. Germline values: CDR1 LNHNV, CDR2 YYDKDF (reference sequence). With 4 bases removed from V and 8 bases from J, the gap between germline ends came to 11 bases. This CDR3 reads CATSIGVAGELFF. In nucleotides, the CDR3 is TGTGCCACCAGCATAGGGGTGGCGGGGGAGCTGTTTTTT.

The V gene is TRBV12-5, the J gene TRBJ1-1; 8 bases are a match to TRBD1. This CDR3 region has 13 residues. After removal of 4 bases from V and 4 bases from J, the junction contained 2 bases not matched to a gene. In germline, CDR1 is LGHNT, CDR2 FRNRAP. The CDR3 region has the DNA TGTGCTAGTGGTTACGGACAGGGCACTGAAGCTTTCTTT. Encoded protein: CASGYGQGTEAFF.

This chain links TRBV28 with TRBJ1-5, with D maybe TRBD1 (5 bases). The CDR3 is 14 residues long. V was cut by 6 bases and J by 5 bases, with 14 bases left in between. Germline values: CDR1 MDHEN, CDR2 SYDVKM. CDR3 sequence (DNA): TGTGCCAGCAGCCTCTCAGGGCAGGATCAGCCCCAGCATTTT. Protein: CASSLSGQDQPQHF.